The clone carrying this T cell receptor (beta chain) has only one observation. Original processing methods: For nucleated cells, counts were estimated from reference gene primer amplification. The repertoire was sequenced with immunoSEQ multiplex PCR; TCRdb's copy has only in-frame clones and lacks some. The V and J calls and the clone size are those of that table, but D and trimming were determined from the DNA. This sample has fewer than 300,000 clones, with over 75% found just once. These data originate in a study of blood T cell repertoires in COVID-19. Study-wide background: Acute and convalescent COVID-19 specimens originated in the United States, Italy and Spain. Sources were T cells, B-cell-depleted T cells, or PBMCs; the material itself was cDNA or gDNA.

This clonotype was sampled from a young man with active or convalescent COVID-19. Material for sequencing was peripheral blood.

The CDR3 here is CATSRETGNQPQHF. The CDR3, as DNA: TGTGCCACCAGCAGAGAAACAGGGAATCAGCCCCAGCATTTT. The chain combines TRBV15 with TRBJ1-5; maybe TRBD1 (6 bases). The CDR3 totals 14 residues. V was clipped by 0 bases and J by 4 bases, with 7 bases between them. The V gene's germline CDR1 is LNHNV and CDR2 YYDKDF (reference sequence).